This TCR beta chain is drawn from a study of somatic mutations in cytotoxic T cells in rheumatoid arthritis. Concerning this clone: The target antigen is unknown.

V dropped 0 bases and J dropped 12 bases, with 8 bases sitting between them. This CDR3 region has 10 residues. From germline, CDR1 is DFQATT and CDR2 SNEGSKA (reference sequence). Study-wide results and caveats: For rheumatoid arthritis patients, CD8+ clonality increased with age, whereas it did not in healthy controls.

TCRdb's table, derived via immunoSEQ multiplex PCR, lists solely in-frame clones and lacks some. The repertoire has under 15,000 clones, just under 75% of them found once; the top ten carry around 10%. The sequenced material came from CD8+ T cells sorted from blood. The V call is TRBV20-1, the J call TRBJ1-1, with unresolved D. The receptor was isolated from a woman aged 40 to 49 in good health. The CDR3 DNA reads TGCAGTGCTAGAGATTTCAACCCTTTCTTT. This gives the protein CSARDFNPFF.